This T cell receptor (beta chain) was sequenced during a study of regulatory T cells in long-lasting Graves disease (dated by TCRdb to the early 2020s). Broadly, across the study: Patients with newly diagnosed Graves' disease had been on antithyroid drugs for under 3 months. Peripheral blood TCR sequencing and RNA sequencing compared persistent Graves' disease patients with newly diagnosed Graves' disease patients. The study was registered as a clinical trial and conducted in China. A total of around 33 samples underwent TCR sequencing, from about 13 patients with persistent Graves' disease and some 20 patients with newly diagnosed Graves' disease.

The library was built by means of multiplex PCR. The sample was run on an Illumina HiSeq 4000. TCR beta libraries were built with iRepertoire HTBI primers and Arm-PCR amplification of CDR3 regions. Before sequencing, the PCR products underwent gel purification. The study's processing was this. Gene usage analysis of CDR3 amino acid clonotypes used the roughly 60 TRBV and some 15 TRBJ segments found across samples. Filtered high-quality paired reads were merged into contigs using COPE and FqMerger. Contigs were aligned with BLAST to IMGT TRBV, TRBD and TRBJ reference genes, and CDR3 was defined per IMGT. Any clonotype with a frequency above 0.1% was counted as a highly expanded clone. Repertoire diversity was measured by Shannon entropy, and V-J evenness by the Gini coefficient. Public clonotypes were defined as clonotypes shared by more than one individual. TCRdb trimmed the raw reads at Q25, called clones with MiXCR and kept productive beta chains. Rows are combined by CDR3 protein, so each entry shows the most common genes and DNA. These V and J calls are TCRdb output, not the study's own analysis. The sample profile shows over 450,000 distinct CDR3 sequences; more than 10% of them were found once. The top ten clones comprise 8.9% of the sample.

The time point label of this sample denotes: newly diagnosed GD, antithyroid drugs for less than 3 months. For both TCR sequencing and RNA sequencing, RNA was extracted from PBMCs using TRIzol. Graves' disease was diagnosed according to American Thyroid Association guidelines. Patients were recruited from an endocrinology department in Xi'an, China. Each patient gave 7 to 9.5 milliliters of peripheral blood, collected in an EDTA anticoagulant tube. PBMCs were isolated by Ficoll Paque Plus density gradient separation without further T cell sorting. An Agilent 2100 Bioanalyzer and agarose gel were used to check RNA quality, and a NanoDrop 2000 was used to measure RNA concentration. The junction shows trimming of 1 base on V and 6 bases on J, and the gene matches do not reach 14 bases of it. Taken from the germline V gene (reference sequence), the CDR1 and CDR2 loops are GTSNPN and SVGIG. The CDR3 measures 16 amino acids from cysteine to phenylalanine. The DNA shown is the 48-base CDR3, in frame from base 1.

There are many counts of this clonotype. No cognate antigen has been identified for it. The input lacks base qualities; no much larger clone sits a single base away. General findings and caveats noted by the study authors: Preferential use of TRBV28, TRBJ1-2 and TRBJ2-5 was observed in persistent disease, whereas TRBV20-1 and TRBJ2-1 were favored in newly diagnosed disease. Because the primary lesion, thyroid tissue, could not be accessed, the study looked at peripheral blood alone. The authors acknowledged the small sample size as a limitation that may reduce accuracy. Compared with newly diagnosed patients, persistent Graves' disease patients had lower TCR Shannon entropy and fewer highly expanded clones, which suggests clonal expansion. Sequencing and analysis were restricted to the TCR beta chain. A larger number of public clonotypes was shared among persistent patients (about 2,700) than among newly diagnosed patients (about 990).

In addition, the sample was reused for a study of T cells in Graves' hyperthyroidism and ophthalmopathy. As described in the second report: Stable Graves' hyperthyroidism was defined as no progression to ophthalmopathy during 18 months of follow-up. The hyperthyroidism patients were between 18 and 65 years old and newly diagnosed, with a disease duration of less than 2 months. Patients with uncontrolled infections, other autoimmune diseases, pregnancy or lactation were excluded. Diagnoses relied on clinical symptoms, serum thyroxine and TRAb, thyroid ultrasound and orbital computed tomography. The TCR CDR3 was subjected to a first round of RT-PCR using the HTBI primer set and the Qiagen OneStep RT-PCR kit. Blood samples also contained most of the expanded thyroid clonotypes (frequency above 0.001), which suggests that blood repertoires may reflect thyroid immune responses. A 13 V-J signature model separated ophthalmopathy from stable hyperthyroidism, with about 90% sensitivity and 81% to 83% specificity in cross-validation and 80%/75% in testing. During validation, the model predicted progression to ophthalmopathy a median of around six months ahead of onset, with more than 55% sensitivity and around 72% specificity. A discovery cohort of about a hundred patients, about 43 with Graves' ophthalmopathy and under 60 with stable Graves' hyperthyroidism, was used to find distinguishing TCR V-J signatures. An independent validation cohort of around 19 hyperthyroidism patients and more than 15 patients who later progressed to ophthalmopathy tested prospective prediction of ophthalmopathy. The approximately 97 discovery patients were randomly divided into training and test sets at a 7:3 ratio. In addition, the study compared T-cell repertoires in thyroid tissue and in blood from roughly six Graves' hyperthyroidism patients. After blood sampling, hyperthyroidism patients were treated with methimazole at a starting dose of 30 mg daily, and ophthalmopathy patients were treated with high-dose intravenous methylprednisolone. A second multiplex PCR round built the libraries, followed by size selection and purification. Libraries were sequenced paired-end with 100 bp reads on an Illumina HiSeq2000. SOAPnuke was used to process the raw data, removing reads that contained adapters or uncalled bases, had a mean Phred below 15, or lacked an exact match to the constant primer or identifier. High-quality paired reads were merged with COPE v1.2.5, and unique nucleotide sequences were defined as clonotypes. MiTCR v1.1 was used to align the clonotypes against IMGT TRBV, TRBD and TRBJ reference segments. Only V-J combinations with frequency above 0.0001, covering about 99% of repertoires, were analysed. A TCS score was defined as the ratio between F50 (clonal expansion) and ExV (chaos), using BLOSUM62-based TCRdist between CDR3 peptides within each V-J. Welch's t-statistics and random forest reduced approximately 520 V-J features to 10 to 15, which were used in a naive Bayes classifier (R e1071). Sample size was not statistically predetermined, and blinding of investigators to group allocation was not performed. According to the paper, TCR Vbeta CDR3 sequencing was carried out on about 140 peripheral blood samples, which came from around 43 ophthalmopathy, some 73 hyperthyroidism and roughly 17 progressor patients.

The clonotype comes from a woman aged 30 to 39 with Graves disease. Donor details come from another sample of the same person, matched by shared clones. The material was peripheral blood mononuclear cells (PBMCs), obtained at new diagnosis, from a patient treated with antithyroid drugs. In this chain, TRBV30 is recombined with TRBJ1-1; TRBD1 matches 7 bases in the middle. Here is the DNA: TGTGCCTGGAGTGCCCATAACCCGACAGGGTCCGCTGAAGCTTTCTTT. It specifies CAWSAHNPTGSAEAFF.